The entry that follows covers one T cell receptor (beta chain) sequence. What it binds is not known. At one end, the junction sequence differs from germline, possibly due to a read error. CDR3 size: 13 residues. The sample is drawn from a study of blood T cells in healthy people across ages. Study conclusions and caveats: Donor CMV status was unknown, possibly confounding expanded clonotype changes.

The use of a sample-barcoded 5' primer and a J-beta primer mix characterized a second PCR of roughly 7 to 12 cycles. TCRdb re-called the 5' RACE reads with MiXCR, one entry per CDR3 protein. The sample lists 450,000 to 600,000 distinct CDR3 sequences; 25% to 35% were seen once. Extraction of total RNA produced a minimum of 5 micrograms from each sample. The same data also went into a second study, on T cells of mothers and their children. As that study records: Nine systemically healthy Caucasian donors: three mothers, six children. Biologically related mothers and children overlapped slightly more than unrelated pairs, a non-significant difference.

This sequence joins TRBV12-3 or TRBV12-4 and TRBJ2-7, with a weak D call TRBD1 (5 bases). The sample consisted of blood. This receptor was identified in a boy aged 2 to 10 in good health. The CDR3 bases are TGCGCCAGCAGTCATGGGGCCACCTACGAGCAGTACTTC. Its translation is CASSHGATYEQYF.